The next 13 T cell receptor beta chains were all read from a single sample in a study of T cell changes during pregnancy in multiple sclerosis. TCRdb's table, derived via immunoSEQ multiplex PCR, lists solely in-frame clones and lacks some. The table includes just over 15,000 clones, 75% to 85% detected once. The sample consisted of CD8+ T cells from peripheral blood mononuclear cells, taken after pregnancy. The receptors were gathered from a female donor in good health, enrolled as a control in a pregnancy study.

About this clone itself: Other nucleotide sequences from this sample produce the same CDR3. Here the CDR3 reads CASSVGGNNQPQHF. Written as DNA, the CDR3 is TGTGCCAGCAGCGTAGGAGGGAACAATCAGCCCCAGCATTTT. This rearrangement joins TRBV9 to TRBJ1-5; D is unresolved. The CDR3 sequence is 14 residues long. Trimming cost V 0 bases and J 3 bases, with 7 bases left between them. CDR1 is SGDLS and CDR2 is YYNGEE in the germline V gene.

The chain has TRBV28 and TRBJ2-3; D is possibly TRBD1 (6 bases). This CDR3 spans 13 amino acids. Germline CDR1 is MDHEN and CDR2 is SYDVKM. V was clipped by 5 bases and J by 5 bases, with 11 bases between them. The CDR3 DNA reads TGTGCCAGCAGTCACCCAGGGGAAGATACGCAGTATTTT. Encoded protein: CASSHPGEDTQYF.

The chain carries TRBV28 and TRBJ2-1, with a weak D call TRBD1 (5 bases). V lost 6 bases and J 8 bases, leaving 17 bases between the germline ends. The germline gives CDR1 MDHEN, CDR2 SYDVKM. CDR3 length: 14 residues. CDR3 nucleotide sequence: TGTGCCAGCAGCCCCTTCCAGGGATCCTATGAGCAGTTCTTC. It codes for CASSPFQGSYEQFF.

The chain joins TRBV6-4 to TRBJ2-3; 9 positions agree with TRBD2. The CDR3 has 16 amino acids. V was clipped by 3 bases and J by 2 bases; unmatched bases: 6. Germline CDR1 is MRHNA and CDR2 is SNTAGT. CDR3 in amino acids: CASSESGGQFTDTQYF. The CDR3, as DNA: TGTGCCAGCAGTGAAAGCGGGGGGCAGTTCACAGATACGCAGTATTTT.

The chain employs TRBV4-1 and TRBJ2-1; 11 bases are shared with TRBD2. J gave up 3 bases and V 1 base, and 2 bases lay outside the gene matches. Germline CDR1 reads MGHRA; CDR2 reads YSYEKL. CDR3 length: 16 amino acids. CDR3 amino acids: CASSQGTSGSYNEQFF. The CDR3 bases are TGCGCCAGCAGCCAAGGCACTAGCGGGAGCTACAATGAGCAGTTCTTC.

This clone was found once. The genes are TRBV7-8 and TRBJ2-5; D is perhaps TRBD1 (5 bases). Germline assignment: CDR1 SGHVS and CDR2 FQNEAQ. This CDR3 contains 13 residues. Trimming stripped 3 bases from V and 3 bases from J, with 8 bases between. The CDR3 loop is CASSFRREETQYF. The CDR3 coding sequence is TGTGCCAGCAGCTTCCGCAGGGAAGAGACCCAGTACTTC.

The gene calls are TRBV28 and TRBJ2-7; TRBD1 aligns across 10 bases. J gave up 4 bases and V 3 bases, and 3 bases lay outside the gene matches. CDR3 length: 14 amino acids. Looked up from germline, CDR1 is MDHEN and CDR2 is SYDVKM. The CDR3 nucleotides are TGTGCCAGCAGTTTCGACAGGGGGCAATACGAGCAGTACTTC. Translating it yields CASSFDRGQYEQYF.

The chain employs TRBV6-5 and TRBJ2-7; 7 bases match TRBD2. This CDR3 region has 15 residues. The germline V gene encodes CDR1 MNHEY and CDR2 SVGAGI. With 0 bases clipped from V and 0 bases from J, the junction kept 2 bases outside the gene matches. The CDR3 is CASSYSASGSYEQYF. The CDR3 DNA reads TGTGCCAGCAGTTACTCGGCTAGCGGCTCCTACGAGCAGTACTTC.

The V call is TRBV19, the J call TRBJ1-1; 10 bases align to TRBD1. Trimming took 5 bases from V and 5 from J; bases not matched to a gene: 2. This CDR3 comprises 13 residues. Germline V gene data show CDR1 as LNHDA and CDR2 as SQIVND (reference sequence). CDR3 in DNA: TGTGCCAGTAGTTCGGGACAGGGGACTGAAGCTTTCTTT. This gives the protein CASSSGQGTEAFF.

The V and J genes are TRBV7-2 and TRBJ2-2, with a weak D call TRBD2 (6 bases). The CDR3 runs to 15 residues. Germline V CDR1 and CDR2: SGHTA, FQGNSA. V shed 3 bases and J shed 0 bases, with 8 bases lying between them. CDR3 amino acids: CASSFGGTNTGELFF. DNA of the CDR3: TGTGCCAGCAGCTTTGGCGGGACGAACACCGGGGAGCTGTTTTTT.

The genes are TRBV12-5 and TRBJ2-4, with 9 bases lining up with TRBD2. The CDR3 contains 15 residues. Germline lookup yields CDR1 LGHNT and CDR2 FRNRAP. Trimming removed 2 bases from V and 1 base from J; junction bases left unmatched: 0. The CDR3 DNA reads TGTGCTAGTGGTTTGAGCGGGGGGGCCAAAAACATTCAGTACTTC. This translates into CASGLSGGAKNIQYF.

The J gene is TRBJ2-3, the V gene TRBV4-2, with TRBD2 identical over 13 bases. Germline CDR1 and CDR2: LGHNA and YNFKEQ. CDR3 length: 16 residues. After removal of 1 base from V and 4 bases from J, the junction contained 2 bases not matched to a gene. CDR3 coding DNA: TGTGCCAGCAGCCAAGCACTAGCGGGGGGGCCAGATACGCAGTATTTT. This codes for CASSQALAGGPDTQYF.

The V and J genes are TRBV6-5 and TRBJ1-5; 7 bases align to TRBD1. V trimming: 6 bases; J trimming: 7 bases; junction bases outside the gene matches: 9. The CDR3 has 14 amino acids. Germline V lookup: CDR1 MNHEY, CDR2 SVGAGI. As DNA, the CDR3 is TGTGCCAGCAGCAGGCGACAGGGAGTACAGCCCCAGCATTTT. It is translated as CASSRRQGVQPQHF.